This record concerns one T cell receptor (beta chain) sequence. The antigen is unknown. The data were obtained in a study of T cell responses to AZD1222 COVID-19 vaccine. The CDR3 has 13 amino acids. V shed 3 bases and J shed 1 base, with 6 bases lying between them. TCRdb's table, derived via immunoSEQ multiplex PCR, lists solely in-frame clones and lacks some. The sample yields 110,000 or so clones, around 86% seen once. Regarding the study as a whole: Vaccination with two AZD1222 doses was followed by a rise in Spike-specific TCR breadth and depth.

This sequence originates from an adult who received the AZD1222 COVID-19 vaccine. The chain combines TRBV12-3 or TRBV12-4 with TRBJ1-1; D is ambiguous. The starting material was peripheral blood, obtained 28 days after the second AZD1222 dose. This CDR3 is CASSFSENTEAFF. The CDR3 DNA sequence: TGTGCCAGCAGTTTCTCTGAGAACACTGAAGCTTTCTTT.